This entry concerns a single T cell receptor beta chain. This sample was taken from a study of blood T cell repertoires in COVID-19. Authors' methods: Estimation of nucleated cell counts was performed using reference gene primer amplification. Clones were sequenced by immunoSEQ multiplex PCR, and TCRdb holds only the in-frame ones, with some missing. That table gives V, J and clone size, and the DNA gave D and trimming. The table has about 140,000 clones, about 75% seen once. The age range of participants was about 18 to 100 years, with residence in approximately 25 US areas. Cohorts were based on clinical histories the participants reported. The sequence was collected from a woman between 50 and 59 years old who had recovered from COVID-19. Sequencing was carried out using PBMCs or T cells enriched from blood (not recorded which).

In DNA, the CDR3 is TGTGCCAGCAGCTTAGGTGGGCATCTCGGGGAGCTGTTTTTT. It specifies CASSLGGHLGELFF. The rearrangement links TRBV7-2 to TRBJ2-2; D remains ambiguous. Germline lookup yields CDR1 SGHTA and CDR2 FQGNSA. The CDR3 contains 14 residues. Trimming stripped 1 base from V and 7 bases from J, with 10 bases between.